This TCR beta chain originates from a study of regulatory T cells in long-lasting Graves disease. Study information: Over 5 years of antithyroid drugs plus positive TSH receptor antibodies defined persistent Graves' disease. Study-level results: No thyroid tissue was studied; the work used peripheral blood only.

The authors built TCR beta libraries using iRepertoire HTBI primers and Arm-PCR of CDR3 regions. TCRdb fed the multiplex PCR reads into MiXCR, producing one record per CDR3 protein. Counted here are 400,000 to 500,000 distinct CDR3 sequences, about 22% occurring once; the ten biggest clones make up roughly 7%. The V gene end was trimmed by 4 bases and the J gene end by 0 bases; junction bases not matched to a gene: 8. The CDR3 runs 16 residues. Germline CDR1 and CDR2: ENHRY and SYGVKD. The time point denotes: persistent/refractory GD, antithyroid drugs over 5 years with positive TRAb. Scientists built the TCR library using RNA that was extracted from PBMCs. This clonotype was counted at least ten times. What it recognizes is unknown.

This clonotype originated in a female donor with Graves disease. The J gene is TRBJ1-1, the V gene TRBV10-3, with 7 bases matching TRBD1. Sample: peripheral blood mononuclear cells (PBMCs), taken when the disease was refractory, from a patient treated with antithyroid drugs. The CDR3 nucleotides are TGTGCCATCAGTGTTTCCATGACAGGGCTGAACACTGAAGCTTTCTTT. Its translation is CAISVSMTGLNTEAFF.